This note documents a single TCR beta chain sequence. One end of the junction fails to match germline, which may point to a read error. The germline gives CDR1 SGHTA, CDR2 FQGNSA. This CDR3 is built from 15 residues. This sample was included in a study of shared clonotypes between healthy human individuals. Data came from immunoSEQ multiplex PCR; TCRdb stores just in-frame clones and leaves some out. This table has over 850,000 clones, 78% appearing once. The chain joins TRBV7-2 to TRBJ2-4, with TRBD2 identical over 9 bases. The sample comprised memory CD4+ T cells from PBMCs. The sample's subset: CD45RA-negative fraction. The receptor comes from a man younger than 35 in good health. Some clones in this sample may be carry-over from other donors' samples. CDR3 amino acids: CASSLAGAAKNIQYF. The DNA for the CDR3 is TGTGCCAGCAGTTTAGCGGGAGCAGCCAAAAACATTCAGTACTTC. Complete variable domain (other parts from reference TRBV7-2 and TRBJ2-4): GAGVSQSPSNKVTEKGKDVELRCDPISGHTALYWYRQSLGQGLEFLIYFQGNSAPDKSGLPSDRFSAERTGGSVSTLTIQRTQQEDSAVYLCASSLAGAAKNIQYFGAGTRLSVL.